The entry below describes one T cell receptor beta chain. The CDR3 has 13 amino acids. In germline, CDR1 is GTSNPN, CDR2 SVGIG (reference sequence). The germline V and J ends were trimmed by 4 bases and 6 bases, with 13 bases remaining between them. The record originates from a study of technical replicates of blood from several donors. The assay was immunoSEQ multiplex PCR, and TCRdb's table has in-frame clones only and misses some. The profile covers 64,000 or so clones, with around 86% appearing a single time and 5% to 6.5% taken by the ten largest. The receptor's source is a human donor in good health. Some clones in this sample may be carry-over from other donors' samples. The material sequenced was PBMCs. The chain is built from TRBV30 and TRBJ2-1; possibly TRBD1 for D (6 bases). DNA for the CDR3: TGTGCCTGGAAACTCACAGGGACCAATGAGCAGTTCTTC. Translation gives CAWKLTGTNEQFF.